One sample yielded the 17 T cell receptor beta chains listed below, sequenced in a study of naive and memory T cell subsets. Two oligonucleotides, mixed equimolar, formed the beta constant-region primer covering TRBC1 and TRBC2. TCRdb recomputed calls from the UMI-ligation and nested PCR reads with MiXCR, one row per CDR3 protein. The sample comprises 140,000 to 150,000 distinct CDR3 sequences, over 15% of which are singletons, and 0.14% rests with the top ten. The sequenced sample consisted of naive CD4+ T cells from blood. The receptors shown here come from a human donor in good health.

This sequence joins TRBV20-1 and TRBJ2-2; 9 bases map to TRBD2. CDR1 and CDR2 from the germline V gene are DFQATT and SNEGSKA (reference sequence). This CDR3 comprises 15 residues. V shed 3 bases and J 4 bases; nucleotides not matched to a gene: 6. The DNA for the CDR3 is TGCAGTGCTAGCATAGCGGGAGTCCCCACCGGGGAGCTGTTTTTT. Its translation is CSASIAGVPTGELFF.

The chain joins TRBV14 to TRBJ2-5; no firm D call. The CDR3 has 14 residues. Deletions cut 1 base from V and 0 bases from J, with 6 bases between. In germline, CDR1 is SGHDN, CDR2 FVKESK. The CDR3 nucleotides read TGTGCCAGCAGCCAAGGGATAAACCAAGAGACCCAGTACTTC. Translation: CASSQGINQETQYF.

This clonotype showed up many times. This chain connects TRBV7-2 to TRBJ2-1; a possible D gene is TRBD2 (6 bases). The germline V gene encodes CDR1 SGHTA and CDR2 FQGNSA. The CDR3 sequence is 13 residues long. The V gene lost 3 bases and the J gene lost 8 bases, with 11 bases spanning the gap. In nucleotides, the CDR3 is TGTGCCAGCAGCTTCTCGGGAGTGGATGAGCAGTTCTTC. It yields the protein CASSFSGVDEQFF.

This clonotype occurred many times. The rearrangement joins TRBV20-1 to TRBJ2-7; D possibly corresponds to TRBD1 (6 bases). V was clipped by 1 base and J by 0 bases, with 28 bases between them. The CDR3 loop spans 20 amino acids. Per the germline V gene, CDR1 is DFQATT and CDR2 is SNEGSKA (reference sequence). The CDR3 DNA is TGCAGTGCTAGAGTTGCGCAGGGGAGCTCGGGTGTCCAGGGCTCCTACGAGCAGTACTTC. It codes for CSARVAQGSSGVQGSYEQYF.

This chain connects TRBV7-9 to TRBJ1-5, with 9 bases aligning to TRBD1. The CDR3 is 15 residues long. Trimming removed 1 base from V and 2 bases from J; junction bases left unmatched: 0. Germline CDR1 and CDR2: SEHNR and FQNEAQ (reference sequence). The CDR3 protein is CASSLGDRGNQPQHF. The CDR3 coding sequence is TGTGCCAGCAGCTTAGGGGACAGGGGCAATCAGCCCCAGCATTTT. The variable domain in full, completed from reference TRBV7-9 and TRBJ1-5, reads DTGVSQNPRHKITKRGQNVTFRCDPISEHNRLYWYRQTLGQGPEFLTYFQNEAQLEKSRLLSDRFSAERPKGSFSTLEIQRTEQGDSAMYLCASSLGDRGNQPQHFGDGTRLSIL.

The rearrangement links TRBV10-3 to TRBJ2-1, with 10 positions matching TRBD2. Losses at the gene ends were 10 bases for V and 5 bases for J; bases not matched to a gene: 8. Per the germline V gene, CDR1 is ENHRY and CDR2 is SYGVKD. The CDR3 has 14 residues. The CDR3 protein is CATLGLAEHNEQFF. DNA for the CDR3: TGTGCCACCCTAGGACTAGCGGAACACAATGAGCAGTTCTTC.

In this sample, this clonotype turned up many times. The CDR3, as DNA: TGTGCCAGCAGTTACGAGGGACAGCCGAACACTGAAGCTTTCTTT. It yields the protein CASSYEGQPNTEAFF. V and J are TRBV6-5 and TRBJ1-1; 7 bases agree with TRBD1. This CDR3 has 15 amino acids. The germline CDR1 and CDR2 sequences are MNHEY and SVGAGI. With 2 bases clipped from V and 1 base from J, the junction kept 4 bases outside the gene matches.

This clonotype was found a few times. CDR3 sequence (DNA): TGTGCCAGCAGCTCCCGACGCCTGGTCTACAATGAGCAGTTCTTC. As protein: CASSSRRLVYNEQFF. The V gene is TRBV11-2, the J gene TRBJ2-1; D is uncertain. Germline V gene data show CDR1 as SGHAT and CDR2 as FQNNGV. Trimming removed 4 bases from V and 3 bases from J, with 13 bases in between. This CDR3 is 15 amino acids long.

This rearrangement joins TRBV19 to TRBJ2-1; a possible D gene is TRBD1 (5 bases). V lost 2 bases and J 6 bases, leaving 8 bases between the germline ends. CDR3 length equals 13 residues. CDR1 LNHDA and CDR2 SQIVND come from the germline V gene (reference sequence). This CDR3 is CASSIQGFNEQFF. CDR3 DNA sequence: TGTGCCAGTAGTATACAGGGTTTCAATGAGCAGTTCTTC.

The chain has TRBV29-1 and TRBJ2-7, with D possibly being TRBD2 (5 bases). CDR1 is SQVTM and CDR2 is ANQGSEA in the germline V gene. V was clipped by 4 bases and J by 2 bases, with 24 bases between them. The CDR3 is made up of 17 amino acids. The CDR3 sequence: CSVVGGSRDRGAYEQYF. The CDR3 DNA is TGCAGCGTTGTCGGCGGGTCGAGGGATCGAGGCGCCTACGAGCAGTACTTC.

The rearrangement uses TRBV7-2 and TRBJ2-7; 7 nucleotides line up with TRBD2. Germline V CDR1 and CDR2: SGHTA, FQGNSA. The length of the CDR3 is 11 residues. V gave up 5 bases and J gave up 9 bases; unmatched junction bases: 4. The CDR3 spells CASSNSGGQYF. CDR3 nucleotides: TGTGCCAGCAGCAACTCGGGAGGGCAGTACTTC.

The chain links TRBV30 to TRBJ1-2, with D maybe TRBD1 (5 bases). V lost 1 base and J 7 bases, leaving 10 bases between the germline ends. There are 12 residues in the CDR3. Germline V lookup: CDR1 GTSNPN, CDR2 SVGIG (reference sequence). CDR3 sequence reads: CAWSAGSVGYTF. The CDR3 DNA is TGTGCCTGGAGTGCAGGGTCGGTTGGCTACACCTTC.

This clonotype turned up a few times. The chain combines TRBV7-9 with TRBJ1-4; D gene ambiguous. The CDR3 is made up of 13 amino acids. Trimming left V 5 bases short and J 5 bases short, with 9 bases between. Germline loops: CDR1 SEHNR, CDR2 FQNEAQ (reference sequence). CDR3 in DNA: TGTGCCAGCAGCATCCGACGAAATGAAAAACTGTTTTTT. It specifies CASSIRRNEKLFF.

This clonotype occurred a few times. The chain combines TRBV12-3 or TRBV12-4 with TRBJ2-7; no firm D call. CDR3 length: 18 amino acids. V dropped 4 bases and J dropped 3 bases, with 25 bases sitting between them. The CDR3 is CASSCTGSTCLGLYEQYF. CDR3 nucleotide sequence: TGTGCCAGCAGTTGTACCGGTAGTACCTGTCTAGGTCTCTACGAGCAGTACTTC.

This rearrangement joins TRBV7-9 to TRBJ2-1; D unclear. This CDR3 comprises 14 residues. Germline V lookup: CDR1 SEHNR, CDR2 FQNEAQ (reference sequence). Trimming shortened V by 1 base and J by 5 bases, and 9 bases separated the two germline ends. For the CDR3, the DNA is TGTGCCAGCAGCTTAGGATTTCGGGACAATGAGCAGTTCTTC. Translation gives CASSLGFRDNEQFF.

Only a few counts were recorded for this clonotype. The chain is built from TRBV29-1 and TRBJ2-1, with a tentative D call TRBD2 (5 bases). V shed 3 bases and J shed 5 bases, with 11 bases lying between them. The CDR3 has 13 residues. The V gene's germline CDR1 is SQVTM and CDR2 ANQGSEA. This CDR3 is CSVDRRVDNEQFF. CDR3 nucleotide sequence: TGCAGCGTTGACAGGCGGGTCGACAATGAGCAGTTCTTC.

The CDR3 reads CASSYLAGVVKNEQFF. CDR3 nucleotides: TGTGCCAGCAGTTACTTAGCGGGAGTCGTGAAGAATGAGCAGTTCTTC. The gene calls are TRBV6-5 and TRBJ2-1; 9 bases agree with TRBD2. V lost 1 base and J lost 7; bases outside the gene matches: 8. The CDR3 spans 16 residues. Per the germline V gene, CDR1 is MNHEY and CDR2 is SVGAGI.